This T cell receptor (beta chain) was profiled in a study of cytomegalovirus exposure and HLA in healthy donors. The study's findings and limits: At a 0.05 false discovery rate, a later analysis found about 17,000 TCR beta sequences to be associated with HLA alleles.

In the case of this clone: Its antigen is unknown.

The PCR made use of 60 Vbeta and 13 Jbeta primers. Produced via immunoSEQ multiplex PCR; TCRdb's table is partial and in-frame only. The repertoire has around 130,000 clones, under 85% of them found once; the top ten carry 3.1%. V was trimmed by 0 bases and J by 2 bases, leaving 7 bases between them. Germline V lookup: CDR1 MNHEY, CDR2 SVGAGI. The CDR3 totals 15 residues. Nominally healthy donors provided the samples, though records likely missed some immune exposures. The sample consisted of PBMCs. This receptor was obtained from a man younger than 45 in good health and CMV-seronegative. The V and J genes are TRBV6-5 and TRBJ2-2, with D unclear. CDR3 coding DNA: TGTGCCAGCAGTTACTCGAAGCAAAACACCGGGGAGCTGTTTTTT. It codes for CASSYSKQNTGELFF.